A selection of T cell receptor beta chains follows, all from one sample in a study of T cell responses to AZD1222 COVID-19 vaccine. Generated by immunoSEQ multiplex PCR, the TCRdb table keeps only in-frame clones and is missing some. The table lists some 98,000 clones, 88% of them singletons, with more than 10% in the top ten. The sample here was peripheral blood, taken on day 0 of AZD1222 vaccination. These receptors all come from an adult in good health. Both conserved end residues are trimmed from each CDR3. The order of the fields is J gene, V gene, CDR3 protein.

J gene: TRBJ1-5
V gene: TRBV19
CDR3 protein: ASSIGHFSNQPQH

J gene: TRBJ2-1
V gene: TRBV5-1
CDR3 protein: ASSSKLRDSEQF

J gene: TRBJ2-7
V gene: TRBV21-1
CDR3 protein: ASSKVGQVFHYEQY

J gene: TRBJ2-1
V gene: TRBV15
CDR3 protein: ATSAMGGNTREQF

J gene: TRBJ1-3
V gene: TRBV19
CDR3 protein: ASSRQEGLGSGNTIY

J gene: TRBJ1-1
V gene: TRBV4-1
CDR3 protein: ASSHRDRGFSNTEAF

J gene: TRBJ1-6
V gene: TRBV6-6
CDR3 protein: ASSHVGASSYNSPLH

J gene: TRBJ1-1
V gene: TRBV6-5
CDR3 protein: ASSYRGPNTEAF

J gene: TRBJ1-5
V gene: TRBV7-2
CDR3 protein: ASSLESVKPQH

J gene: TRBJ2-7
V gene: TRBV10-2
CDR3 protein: ASRGTGEVYEQY

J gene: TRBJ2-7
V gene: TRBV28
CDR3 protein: ASTSGGLSYEQY

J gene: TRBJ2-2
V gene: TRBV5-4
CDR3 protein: ASSRDREFTGELF

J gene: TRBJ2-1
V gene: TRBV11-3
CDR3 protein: ASSGTRGLADHNEQF

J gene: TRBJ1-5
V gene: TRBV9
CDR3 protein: ASSVAQGQPQH

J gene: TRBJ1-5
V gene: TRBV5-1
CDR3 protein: ASSEGSGNQPQH

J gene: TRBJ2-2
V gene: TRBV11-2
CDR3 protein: ASSFDGGSPFTGELF

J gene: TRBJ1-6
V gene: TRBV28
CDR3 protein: ASSSPGQGDSPLH

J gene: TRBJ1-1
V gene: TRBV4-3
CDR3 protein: ASIVQERQNTEAF

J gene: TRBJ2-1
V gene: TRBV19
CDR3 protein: ASSIFREDEQF

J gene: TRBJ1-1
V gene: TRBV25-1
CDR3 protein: ASSETGTGARGRGAF

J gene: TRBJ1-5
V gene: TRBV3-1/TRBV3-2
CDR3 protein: ASSQAIDQPQH

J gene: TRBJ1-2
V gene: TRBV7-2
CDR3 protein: ASSPRTPGYT

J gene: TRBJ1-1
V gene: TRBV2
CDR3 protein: ASSVDRAVASEAF

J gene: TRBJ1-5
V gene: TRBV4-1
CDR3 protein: ASSPGQLNQPQH

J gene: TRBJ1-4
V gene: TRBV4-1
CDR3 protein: ASSQDTRQGGYEKLF

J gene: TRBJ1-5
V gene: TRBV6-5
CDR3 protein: ASSPTGEGPQH

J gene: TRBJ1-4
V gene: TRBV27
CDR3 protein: ASSSTGGGKLF

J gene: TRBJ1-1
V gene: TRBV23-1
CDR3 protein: ASSPKGGSTEAF

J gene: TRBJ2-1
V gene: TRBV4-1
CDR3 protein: ASSQRSGGNEQF

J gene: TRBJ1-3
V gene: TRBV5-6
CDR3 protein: ASSLLQVRSGNTIY

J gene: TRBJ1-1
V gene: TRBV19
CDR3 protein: ASVPGTGGWNTEAF

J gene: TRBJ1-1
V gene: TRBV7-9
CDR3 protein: ASSLERNTEAF

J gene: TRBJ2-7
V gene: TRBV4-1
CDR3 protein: ASSQTGEARGNEQY

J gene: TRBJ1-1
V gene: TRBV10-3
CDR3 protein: AISEPGTVLNTEAF

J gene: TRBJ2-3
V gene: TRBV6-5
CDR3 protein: ASRKGQITDTQY

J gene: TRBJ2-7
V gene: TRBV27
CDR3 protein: ASFRAGPTYEQY

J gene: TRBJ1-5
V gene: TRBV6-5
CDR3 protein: ARGQAPPGHSPQH

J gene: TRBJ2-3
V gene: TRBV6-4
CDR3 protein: ASNPAGGPSTDTQY

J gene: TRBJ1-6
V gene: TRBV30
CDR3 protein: ATGQGTAYNSPLH

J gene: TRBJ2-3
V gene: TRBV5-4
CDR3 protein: ASSMTGTDTQY

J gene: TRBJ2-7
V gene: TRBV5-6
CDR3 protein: ASSTSYEQY

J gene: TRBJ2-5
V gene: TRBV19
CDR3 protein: ASSIEVQETQY

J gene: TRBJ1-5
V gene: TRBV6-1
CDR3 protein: ASSEIKGNQPQH

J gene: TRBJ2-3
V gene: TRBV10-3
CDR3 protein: AISEGSPPDTQY